The 5 T cell receptor beta chains listed next were all sequenced from one sample in a study of T cells in Graves' hyperthyroidism and ophthalmopathy. RNA transcripts provided the source from which TCR beta CDR3 regions were amplified. TCR CDR3 regions were first amplified by RT-PCR with HTBI primers. TCRdb reprocessed the multiplex PCR reads with MiXCR, giving one entry per CDR3 protein. The sample lists some 570,000 distinct CDR3 sequences, under 20% occurring once. What was sequenced was blood. The receptor source for this set is a woman aged 18-29 years with Graves' ophthalmopathy.

This clonotype was counted at least ten times. The genes are TRBV4-1 and TRBJ2-2; 7 bases line up with TRBD1. This CDR3 is built from 16 residues. With 6 bases clipped from V and 3 bases from J, the junction kept 10 bases outside the gene matches. Germline lookup yields CDR1 MGHRA and CDR2 YSYEKL. The CDR3 DNA follows: TGCGCCAGCAGGAGGGGGCAGGGCTTAGACACCGGGGAGCTGTTTTTT. Translating it yields CASRRGQGLDTGELFF.

This clonotype came up a few times. V is TRBV7-2 and J is TRBJ1-5; no firm D call. The V end was cut by 1 base, the J end by 6 bases, with 10 bases between. The CDR3 has 14 residues. CDR1 is SGHTA and CDR2 is FQGNSA in the germline V gene. The CDR3 reads CASSLVEVGQPQHF. The CDR3 DNA is TGTGCCAGCAGCTTAGTTGAAGTGGGTCAGCCCCAGCATTTT.

This clonotype was counted many times. CDR3 in DNA: TGTGCCAGCAGCCCCTGGGGAGGATCCTACAATGAGCAGTTCTTC. This codes for CASSPWGGSYNEQFF. The chain is built from TRBV7-2 and TRBJ2-1; D is perhaps TRBD2 (6 bases). Germline loops: CDR1 SGHTA, CDR2 FQGNSA. The germline V and J ends were trimmed by 5 bases and 1 base, with 12 bases remaining between them. The CDR3 totals 15 residues.

This clonotype appeared a few times. The chain uses TRBV19 and TRBJ1-5, with a weak D call TRBD1 (5 bases). This CDR3 has 17 residues. The V end lost 5 bases, the J end lost 1 base, and 18 bases lay between the germline ends. CDR1 is LNHDA and CDR2 is SQIVND in the germline V gene (reference sequence). CDR3 in DNA: TGTGCCAGTAGTGCCACAGGCCGCATCATGAGCAATCAGCCCCAGCATTTT. This sequence encodes CASSATGRIMSNQPQHF. The variable domain in full, with the rest retrieved from reference TRBV19 and TRBJ1-5, is DGGITQSPKYLFRKEGQNVTLSCEQNLNHDAMYWYRQDPGQGLRLIYYSQIVNDFQKGDIAEGYSVSREKKESFPLTVTSAQKNPTAFYLCASSATGRIMSNQPQHFGDGTRLSIL.

This clonotype was observed once. The CDR3 DNA follows: TGTGCCAGCAGCTCCCGGACAGGGGAAGAGCAGTTCTTC. Its protein product is CASSSRTGEEQFF. This chain links TRBV11-2 with TRBJ2-1; 9 nucleotides line up with TRBD1. Unmatched junction bases numbered 5, after V lost 4 bases and J lost 10 bases. CDR3 size: 13 residues. Per germline, CDR1 SGHAT and CDR2 FQNNGV. The complete variable domain, with remaining parts taken from reference TRBV11-2 and TRBJ2-1, reads EAGVAQSPRYKIIEKRQSVAFWCNPISGHATLYWYQQILGQGPKLLIQFQNNGVVDDSQLPKDRFSAERLKGVDSTLKIQPAKLEDSAVYLCASSSRTGEEQFFGPGTRLTVL.